A selection of T cell receptor beta chains follows, all from one sample in a study of CD8+CD57+ T cells in acquired aplastic anemia. TCRdb re-called the reads with MiXCR, one entry per CDR3 protein. The sample includes 200,000 or so distinct CDR3 sequences, 40% to 55% seen only once; the top ten take about 9.5%. Sequences were obtained from sorted CD4+, CD8+, or CD8+CD57+ T cells (not recorded which) from PBMCs. The receptors come from a human donor with aplastic anemia. Each CDR3 is given without its conserved first and last residue. The order of the fields is CDR3 protein, CDR3 length, V gene, J gene, clone size. Size tells how often a clone was seen (once, few, many) or the class of an expanded clone, and some rows leave it out.

ASSDPGGGSYNEQF	14	TRBV25-1	TRBJ2-1	many
AISLQGVGTEAF	12	TRBV10-3	TRBJ1-1	many
ASRRASGSHNEQF	13	TRBV2	TRBJ2-1	many
ASTFQGEVSYEQY	13	TRBV2	TRBJ2-7	NA
ASSYRPGLDNEQF	13	TRBV19	TRBJ2-1	NA
SAPGGDYEQY	10	TRBV20-1	TRBJ2-7	NA
ASRARTGSSGNTIY	14	TRBV7-7	TRBJ1-3	NA
ASSLGGNIQY	10	TRBV7-9	TRBJ2-4	many
ASSLGTSGYTDTQY	14	TRBV4-1	TRBJ2-3	many
AISEGGDGGAF	11	TRBV10-3	TRBJ1-1	NA
ASSLILGGELF	11	TRBV7-3	TRBJ2-2	NA
ASSGGQGHNSPLH	13	TRBV6-1	TRBJ1-6	many
ASSPGQGGGNTIY	13	TRBV9	TRBJ1-3	few
AISSGTRLYERY	12	TRBV10-3	TRBJ2-7	once
SVAQGTEAF	9	TRBV29-1	TRBJ1-1	NA
ASSSRAGELF	10	TRBV12-3/TRBV12-4	TRBJ2-2	many
ASSLRDLYGYNEQF	14	TRBV11-2	TRBJ2-1	many